This T cell receptor (beta chain) emerged from a study of shared clonotypes between healthy human individuals (dated by TCRdb to about 2020). In the study overall: The cohort included a few men and a couple of women between 18 and 49 years of age. To estimate repertoire size and how much clonotypes are shared between individuals, the study performed deep sequencing of blood TCR repertoires from a few healthy adults. To increase sequencing depth and limit assay-specific biases, TCR repertoire library preparation and sequencing were carried out by different laboratories using diverse techniques. Per donor, leukapheresis produced somewhere between about 0.9 and 9 billion PBMCs.

Trimming takes 3 bases from V and 4 bases from J, and the germline ends sit 14 bases apart. CDR1 and CDR2, per the germline V gene, are SGHTS and YDEGEE. The CDR3 runs 15 residues from the cysteine to the phenylalanine. The read is trimmed to its CDR3 DNA, 45 bases read in frame from base 1. In the case of this clone: No cognate antigen has been identified for it. No base qualities exist here, and no much larger clone lies one base off it.

Donors were healthy HIV-negative adults with no recently reported acute infections or vaccinations. Every donor was a Caucasian adult living in Nashville, Tennessee, USA. For unsorted samples, about 90 million PBMCs were counted, and genomic DNA was extracted using the QIAamp DNA Blood Mini kit. Blood was obtained by leukapheresis, after which PBMCs were separated by Ficoll-Histopaque density gradient centrifugation and cryopreserved in liquid nitrogen vapor phase. Beyond this particular receptor, the publication reports: Because the study included a small number of donors, the genetic and exposure-history diversity represented was limited. Pairwise subsampling indicated that sequencing depth was expected to affect the degree of clonotype sharing among donors. Sampling was restricted to blood, and TCR repertoires in tissue are likely to differ from TCR repertoires in blood.

Using the deep immunoSEQ assay, multiplex PCR amplified TCR CDR3 regions from genomic DNA. For each cell subset, the extracted genomic DNA was distributed evenly across all wells of several immunoSEQ 96-well plates, and each plate served as one replicate. For unsorted PBMC, each replicate PCR was loaded with about 300 ng genomic DNA, equivalent to tens of thousands of T cell genomes. Ten immunoSEQ deep assay plates were used to sequence the unsorted PBMC genomic DNA. Purified libraries were measured with a Qubit 3.0 fluorometer, size-checked on a Bioanalyzer 2100, and measured again with the KAPA Library Quantification kit. Each immunoSEQ 96-well plate was sequenced on its own single-read 150-cycle Illumina NextSeq 550 flow cell. The published analysis was carried out like this. The immunoSEQ output contained only junctional sequences without quality scores, so filtering could not match that applied to full-length reads. To assign V/J genes and CDR3, sequences were annotated using PyIR, a Python wrapper for IgBLAST v1.9, with IMGT germline references. Reads were filtered out if the reads had weak V/J assignments (E-value above 1e-6), no CDR3, stop codons, out-of-frame junctions, or ambiguous translated residues. V3J clonotypes were defined as sequences sharing an identical inferred V gene, J gene, and CDR3 amino acid sequence. To compute the percentage overlap between repertoires, the number of shared unique clonotypes was divided by the size of the smaller repertoire. Three approaches were used to assess repertoire richness: RTK rarefaction, the Chao1 estimator, and Recon v2.1 estimates of unobserved clonotypes. In TCRdb, the immuneACCESS table is reduced to in-frame sequences with V and J assigned. These tables do not hold every clone; where another copy was compared, an unresolved V gene accounts for under half, and the others remain unexplained. For V, J and clone size, that table is used; D and trimming come from the DNA. For this sample there are a few hundred thousand clones; approximately 80% appear just once. The ten biggest clones cover approximately 12% of the sample.

This clonotype was obtained from a woman aged 40 to 50 in good health. Some clones in this sample may be carry-over from other donors' samples. The chain is assembled from TRBV5-8 and TRBJ1-5, with the D gene uncertain. The specimen was PBMCs. The DNA reads as follows: TGTGCCAGCAGCTGGAGACAACCGCCGAATCAGCCCCAGCATTTT. The resulting protein is CASSWRQPPNQPQHF.